Each of the 20 T cell receptor beta chains below was sequenced from the same sample in a study of T cells after yellow fever vaccination. TCRdb analysed the 5' RACE reads with MiXCR anew, one entry per CDR3 protein. In the table there are 100,000 to 150,000 distinct CDR3 sequences, about 7% of which are singletons. The sample here was CD4+ T cells sorted from PBMCs, taken 9 to 11 days after the first yellow fever vaccination. The receptors stem from a man aged 18 to 30 who received the YFV17D yellow fever vaccine.

This clonotype was seen at least ten times. The genes are TRBV6-2 or TRBV6-3 and TRBJ1-1; no clear D. The CDR3 length is 15 residues. Looked up from germline, CDR1 is MNHEY and CDR2 is SVGEGT. V was trimmed by 6 bases and J by 0 bases, leaving 14 bases between them. The CDR3 DNA sequence: TGTGCCAGCAGCGCTCATGGGTTCATGAACACTGAAGCTTTCTTT. Protein sequence: CASSAHGFMNTEAFF.

This clonotype was counted ten times or more. The chain employs TRBV6-1 and TRBJ1-1, with a tentative D call TRBD1 (6 bases). Looked up from germline, CDR1 is MNHNS and CDR2 is SASEGT. Trimming left V 4 bases short and J 6 bases short, with 12 bases between. This CDR3 region has 13 residues. CDR3 DNA: TGTGCCAGCAGTGCAAGGGGGAGCCCTGAAGCTTTCTTT. Its protein product is CASSARGSPEAFF.

This clonotype occurred many times. V is TRBV28 and J is TRBJ2-4; D not resolved. The length of the CDR3 is 13 residues. The V end lost 6 bases, the J end lost 9 bases, and 15 bases lay between the germline ends. The germline gives CDR1 MDHEN, CDR2 SYDVKM. CDR3 protein: CASRTSKMGIQYF. The CDR3, as DNA: TGTGCCAGCAGAACTTCGAAGATGGGCATTCAGTACTTC.

This clonotype was detected many times. The chain links TRBV20-1 to TRBJ2-5, with TRBD1 identical over 10 bases. V dropped 6 bases and J dropped 4; count of bases not matched to a gene: 2. The CDR3 loop spans 12 amino acids. Germline values: CDR1 DFQATT, CDR2 SNEGSKA (reference sequence). The CDR3 bases are TGCAGTGCCCGGACAGGGGGAGAGACCCAGTACTTC. It is translated as CSARTGGETQYF.

In its sample, this clonotype was seen many times. The genes are TRBV20-1 and TRBJ1-5; D gene ambiguous. V was cut by 2 bases and J by 5 bases, with 10 bases left in between. The CDR3 consists of 13 residues. The germline gives CDR1 DFQATT, CDR2 SNEGSKA (reference sequence). The CDR3 here is CSARQSVDQPQHF. DNA for the CDR3: TGCAGTGCTAGACAGAGCGTGGATCAGCCCCAGCATTTT.

This clonotype appeared many times. The chain is built from TRBV5-1 and TRBJ1-1; 10 nucleotides align to TRBD1. From germline, CDR1 is SGHRS and CDR2 YFSETQ. With V trimmed by 2 bases and J by 4 bases, 5 bases remained unmatched. This CDR3 spans 15 amino acids. CDR3 nucleotide sequence: TGCGCCAGCAGCTTTCAAGACAGGGGGCTCACTGAAGCTTTCTTT. Translated: CASSFQDRGLTEAFF.

In this sample, this clonotype turned up many times. V gene TRBV27 combines with J gene TRBJ2-7, with a weak D call TRBD1 (5 bases). Trimming took off 5 bases at V and 2 bases at J, with 13 bases between the two ends. The V gene's germline CDR1 is MNHEY and CDR2 SMNVEV (reference sequence). This CDR3 contains 14 residues. The CDR3, as DNA: TGTGCCAGCAGTCGGTCAGGACACCCCTACGAGCAGTACGTC. Residues: CASSRSGHPYEQYV.

There are many counts of this clonotype. The chain is built from TRBV5-1 and TRBJ1-4, with 8 nucleotides matching TRBD1. The CDR3 totals 16 residues. The germline V gene encodes CDR1 SGHRS and CDR2 YFSETQ. Trimming took 1 base from V and 8 from J; bases not matched to a gene: 10. For the CDR3, the DNA is TGCGCCAGCAGCTTGACGGGACAGGCGGGACTCGAAAAACTGTTTTTT. It yields the protein CASSLTGQAGLEKLFF. Filled out from reference TRBV5-1 and TRBJ1-4, the complete variable domain reads KAGVTQTPRYLIKTRGQQVTLSCSPISGHRSVSWYQQTPGQGLQFLFEYFSETQRNKGNFPGRFSGRQFSNSRSEMNVSTLELGDSALYLCASSLTGQAGLEKLFFGSGTQLSVL.

This clonotype was observed many times. The chain combines TRBV12-3 or TRBV12-4 with TRBJ2-3; D is perhaps TRBD1 or TRBD2 (5 bases each). The V gene lost 7 bases and the J gene lost 1 base, with 15 bases spanning the gap. This CDR3 is built from 15 residues. The CDR3 nucleotides are TGTGCCAGCACGGGACCCCAGGCACGCACAGATACGCAGTATTTT. Translation: CASTGPQARTDTQYF.

This clonotype was seen at least ten times. This rearrangement joins TRBV5-6 to TRBJ1-5, with TRBD1 matching 10 bases. Germline V gene data show CDR1 as SGHDT and CDR2 as YYEEEE. J gave up 4 bases and V 3 bases, and 1 base lay outside the gene matches. The CDR3 contains 14 residues. CDR3 sequence: CASSWTGGNQPQHF. CDR3 in DNA: TGTGCCAGCAGCTGGACAGGGGGGAATCAGCCCCAGCATTTT. Combining the CDR3 with reference TRBV5-6 and TRBJ1-5 gives the whole variable domain DAGVTQSPTHLIKTRGQQVTLRCSPKSGHDTVSWYQQALGQGPQFIFQYYEEEERQRGNFPDRFSGHQFPNYSSELNVNALLLGDSALYLCASSWTGGNQPQHFGDGTRLSIL.

This clonotype was recorded many times. The chain joins TRBV5-1 to TRBJ2-1; the match to TRBD2 covers 14 bases. CDR1 is SGHRS and CDR2 is YFSETQ in the germline V gene. J gave up 0 bases and V 2 bases, and 7 bases lay outside the gene matches. The CDR3 contains 19 residues. The CDR3 DNA follows: TGCGCCAGCAGCTTCGGACTAGCGGGGGGCCCCAGCTCCTACAATGAGCAGTTCTTC. Translating it yields CASSFGLAGGPSSYNEQFF. The variable domain in full, completed from reference TRBV5-1 and TRBJ2-1, reads KAGVTQTPRYLIKTRGQQVTLSCSPISGHRSVSWYQQTPGQGLQFLFEYFSETQRNKGNFPGRFSGRQFSNSRSEMNVSTLELGDSALYLCASSFGLAGGPSSYNEQFFGPGTRLTVL.

Ten or more counts support this clonotype. This chain connects TRBV6-6 to TRBJ2-7; D ambiguous. The V and J ends lost 2 bases and 3 bases respectively, with 5 bases between them. This CDR3 is 12 amino acids long. Per germline, CDR1 MNHNY and CDR2 SVGAGI (reference sequence). Here the CDR3 reads CASSYAGYEQYV. CDR3 sequence (DNA): TGTGCCAGCAGTTACGCAGGCTACGAGCAGTACGTC.

This clonotype appeared many times. This chain links TRBV5-5 with TRBJ1-5; TRBD1 matches at 7 bases. V gave up 2 bases and J gave up 11 bases; unmatched junction bases: 7. This CDR3 is built from 13 residues. The germline V gene has CDR1 SGHKS and CDR2 YYEKEE (reference sequence). In DNA form, the CDR3 reads TGTGCCAGCAGCTTTGAGTCCGGGACAGCCCAGCATTTT. Translated, it gives CASSFESGTAQHF.

The chain joins TRBV12-3 or TRBV12-4 to TRBJ2-7, with D possibly matching TRBD2 (5 bases). This CDR3 contains 14 residues. V was cut by 5 bases and J by 9 bases, with 20 bases left in between. The chain's CDR3 is CASSPDWQFSRQYF. DNA for the CDR3: TGTGCCAGCAGTCCGGACTGGCAGTTCTCTCGGCAGTACTTC.

Ten or more counts support this clonotype. The chain employs TRBV7-2 and TRBJ2-1; 9 bases fit TRBD1. CDR3 length equals 13 residues. V lost 3 bases, J lost 16 bases, and 10 bases stayed unmatched. Looked up from germline, CDR1 is SGHTA and CDR2 is FQGNSA. The CDR3 region is CASSLNGRDREFF. CDR3 in DNA: TGTGCCAGCAGCTTGAATGGCCGGGACAGGGAATTCTTC. The complete variable domain, with remaining parts taken from reference TRBV7-2 and TRBJ2-1, reads GAGVSQSPSNKVTEKGKDVELRCDPISGHTALYWYRQSLGQGLEFLIYFQGNSAPDKSGLPSDRFSAERTGGSVSTLTIQRTQQEDSAVYLCASSLNGRDREFFGPGTRLTVL.

Only a few counts were recorded for this clonotype. The chain employs TRBV12-3 or TRBV12-4 and TRBJ1-1; D remains unclear. V lost 6 bases to trimming and J lost 5 bases, with 19 bases between them. The CDR3 covers 15 residues. The CDR3 region has the DNA TGTGCCAGCAGCTACGTAATTCAGTTGGGGACTGAAGCTTTCTTT. Its protein product is CASSYVIQLGTEAFF.

Ten or more counts support this clonotype. This chain uses TRBV30 with TRBJ2-7; D may match TRBD1 or TRBD2 (6 bases each). This CDR3 comprises 12 residues. Trimming took 2 bases from V and 5 from J, leaving 10 bases between them. Per the germline V gene, CDR1 is GTSNPN and CDR2 is SVGIG (reference sequence). The chain's CDR3 is CAWSSGGDEQYF. The CDR3 DNA reads TGTGCCTGGAGTTCCGGGGGCGACGAGCAGTACTTC.

This clonotype was seen ten or more times. The rearrangement links TRBV5-4 to TRBJ1-2, with a possible D match to TRBD1 (5 bases). There are 14 residues in the CDR3. V was trimmed by 0 bases and J by 3 bases, leaving 9 bases between them. Germline V lookup: CDR1 SGHNT, CDR2 YYREEE (reference sequence). CDR3 coding DNA: TGTGCCAGCAGCTTGGACAGGCTGCACTATGGCTACACCTTC. Its translation: CASSLDRLHYGYTF. Looking up the rest from reference TRBV5-4 and TRBJ1-2 gives the full variable domain: ETGVTQSPTHLIKTRGQQVTLRCSSQSGHNTVSWYQQALGQGPQFIFQYYREEENGRGNFPPRFSGLQFPNYSSELNVNALELDDSALYLCASSLDRLHYGYTFGSGTRLTVV.

The chain couples TRBV20-1 to TRBJ1-3, with 9 bases that match TRBD1. Losses at the gene ends were 5 bases for V and 0 bases for J; bases not matched to a gene: 5. Germline V gives CDR1 DFQATT, CDR2 SNEGSKA (reference sequence). CDR3 length equals 15 residues. The CDR3 region is CSAGTGFSSGNTIYF. CDR3 nucleotide sequence: TGCAGTGCTGGGACAGGGTTCTCCTCTGGAAACACCATATATTTT.

This clonotype was counted many times. CDR3 nucleotides: TGTGCCAGCAGCTTAACCACAGGCGGGGATACGCAGTATTTT. Translated: CASSLTTGGDTQYF. V usage is TRBV7-9 and J usage is TRBJ2-3, with D possibly being TRBD1 or TRBD2 (5 bases each). Germline V CDR1 and CDR2: SEHNR, FQNEAQ (reference sequence). The CDR3 runs to 14 residues. Trimming took 2 bases from V and 6 from J, leaving 12 bases between them.